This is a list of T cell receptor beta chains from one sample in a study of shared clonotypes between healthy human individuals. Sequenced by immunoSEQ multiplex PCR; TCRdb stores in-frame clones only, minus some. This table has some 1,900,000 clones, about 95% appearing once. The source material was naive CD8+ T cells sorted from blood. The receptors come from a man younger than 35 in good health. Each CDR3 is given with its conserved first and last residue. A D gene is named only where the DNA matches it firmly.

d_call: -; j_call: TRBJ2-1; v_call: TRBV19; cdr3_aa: CASSRGVYNEQFF; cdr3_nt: TGTGCCAGTAGTAGGGGGGTTTACAATGAGCAGTTCTTC
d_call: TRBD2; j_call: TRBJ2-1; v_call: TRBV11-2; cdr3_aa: CASSFASSGSTYNEQFF; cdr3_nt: TGTGCCAGCAGCTTCGCATCTAGCGGGAGCACCTACAATGAGCAGTTCTTC
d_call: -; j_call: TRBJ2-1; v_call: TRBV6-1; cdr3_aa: CASSERGRAEEGYNEQFF; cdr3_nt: TGTGCCAGCAGTGAAAGGGGTCGGGCCGAAGAGGGGTACAATGAGCAGTTCTTC
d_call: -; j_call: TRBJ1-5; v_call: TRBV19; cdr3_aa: CASSSDGSNQPQHF; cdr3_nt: TGTGCCAGTAGCAGCGACGGTAGCAATCAGCCCCAGCATTTT
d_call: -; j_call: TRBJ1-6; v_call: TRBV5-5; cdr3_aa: CASSLSVTENNSPLHF; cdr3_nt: TGTGCCAGCAGCTTGAGTGTGACGGAAAATAATTCACCCCTCCACTTT
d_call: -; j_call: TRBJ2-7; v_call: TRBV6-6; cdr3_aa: CASSRQALDSYEQYF; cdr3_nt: TGTGCCAGCAGCAGACAGGCATTAGACTCCTACGAGCAGTACTTC
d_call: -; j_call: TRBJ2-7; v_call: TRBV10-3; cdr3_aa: CAIRATGSYEQYF; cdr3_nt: TGTGCCATCAGGGCGACTGGATCCTACGAGCAGTACTTC
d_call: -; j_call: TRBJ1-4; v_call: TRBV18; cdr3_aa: CASSPDSEKLFF; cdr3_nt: TGTGCCAGCTCACCCGACAGTGAAAAACTGTTTTTT
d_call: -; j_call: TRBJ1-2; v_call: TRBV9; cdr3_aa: CASSAATGIGYTF; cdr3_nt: TGTGCCAGCAGCGCAGCAACAGGGATAGGCTACACCTTC
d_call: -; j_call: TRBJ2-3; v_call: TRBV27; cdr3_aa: CASSLATFDTQYF; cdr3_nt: TGTGCCAGCAGTTTAGCCACCTTCGATACGCAGTATTTT
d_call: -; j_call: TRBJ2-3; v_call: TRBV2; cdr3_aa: CASTPGDTDTQYF; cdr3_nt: TGTGCCAGCACGCCAGGCGACACAGATACGCAGTATTTT
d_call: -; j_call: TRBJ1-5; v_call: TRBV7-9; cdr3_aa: CASSAPNQPQHF; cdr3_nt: TGTGCCAGCAGCGCCCCCAATCAGCCCCAGCATTTT